This TCR beta chain was recorded in a study of blood T cell repertoires in COVID-19. Study information: Sample material is recorded as cDNA or gDNA derived from T cells, B-cell-depleted T cells, or PBMCs.

This table comes from immunoSEQ multiplex PCR, and its TCRdb copy is limited to in-frame clones, with some not included. The profile covers 210,000 or so clones, with approximately 80% appearing a single time and approximately 2% taken by the ten largest. The recovered donors of Cohort 3 showed two negative PCRs, clearance, or symptom resolution. Sequencing used PBMCs or T cells enriched from blood (not recorded which). This receptor was obtained from a man between 60 and 70 years old who had recovered from COVID-19.

CDR3 residues: CASGQGRQPQHF. The CDR3 bases are TGTGCCAGTGGACAGGGCAGGCAGCCCCAGCATTTT. The chain is built from TRBV19 and TRBJ1-5; 8 positions agree with TRBD1. Germline V lookup: CDR1 LNHDA, CDR2 SQIVND (reference sequence). Trimming removed 8 bases from V and 7 bases from J; junction bases left unmatched: 4. The CDR3 is made up of 12 amino acids.